The rows below give T cell receptor beta chains drawn from one sample of a study of cytomegalovirus exposure and HLA in healthy donors. Profiled with immunoSEQ multiplex PCR; TCRdb holds only in-frame clones, not every one. The sample holds about 200,000 clones, 70% to 80% seen once. The sequencing sample was made of PBMCs. The source is a male donor in good health and CMV-seropositive. The CDR3 runs from the conserved cysteine through the conserved F or W. The order of the fields is clone size, V gene, D gene, J gene, CDR3 protein, CDR3 DNA. D genes are given only for firm matches. Only part of the rows carry a size: once, few, many, or a class if the clone is expanded.

size: NA; V: TRBV7-9; D: NA; J: TRBJ2-7; CDR3: CASSLVGDEEQYF; DNA: TGTGCCAGCAGCTTAGTGGGAGATGAAGAGCAGTACTTC
size: few; V: TRBV27; D: NA; J: TRBJ2-4; CDR3: CASSNTAKNIQYF; DNA: TGTGCCAGCAGTAACACCGCCAAAAACATTCAGTACTTC
size: once; V: TRBV7-8; D: TRBD1; J: TRBJ1-4; CDR3: CASSSWTGVGEKLFF; DNA: TGTGCCAGCAGCTCATGGACAGGGGTTGGTGAAAAACTGTTTTTT
size: NA; V: TRBV4-2; D: NA; J: TRBJ1-5; CDR3: CASSQEGGGDQPQHF; DNA: TGTGCCAGCAGCCAAGAAGGCGGGGGAGATCAGCCCCAGCATTTT
size: NA; V: TRBV15; D: TRBD1; J: TRBJ2-7; CDR3: CATSRGQGAFYEQYF; DNA: TGTGCCACCAGCAGAGGACAGGGGGCCTTCTACGAGCAGTACTTC
size: NA; V: TRBV28; D: NA; J: TRBJ2-7; CDR3: CASSFAGTYEQYF; DNA: TGTGCCAGCAGTTTTGCGGGTACCTACGAGCAGTACTTC
size: NA; V: TRBV12-5; D: NA; J: TRBJ2-3; CDR3: CASGVTGRTPSTDTQYF; DNA: TGTGCTAGTGGGGTAACTGGGAGGACTCCTAGCACAGATACGCAGTATTTT
size: few; V: TRBV13; D: TRBD2; J: TRBJ2-5; CDR3: CASSSLAGAWETQYF; DNA: TGTGCCAGCAGCTCCTTAGCGGGGGCCTGGGAGACCCAGTACTTC
size: NA; V: TRBV5-6; D: TRBD2; J: TRBJ2-1; CDR3: CASSLTSGAYNEQFF; DNA: TGTGCCAGCAGCCTTACTAGCGGGGCGTACAATGAGCAGTTCTTC
size: NA; V: TRBV7-3; D: NA; J: TRBJ2-2; CDR3: CASSLLNTGELFF; DNA: TGTGCCAGCAGCTTACTGAACACCGGGGAGCTGTTTTTT
size: NA; V: TRBV9; D: TRBD2; J: TRBJ2-1; CDR3: CASSAVLGLASNEQFF; DNA: TGTGCCAGCAGCGCCGTACTGGGACTAGCGTCAAATGAGCAGTTCTTC
size: NA; V: TRBV29-1; D: TRBD2; J: TRBJ2-5; CDR3: CSVELAGGGETQYF; DNA: TGCAGCGTTGAGCTAGCGGGAGGTGGGGAGACCCAGTACTTC
size: NA; V: TRBV2; D: TRBD2; J: TRBJ2-5; CDR3: CASSVGSGGLQETQYF; DNA: TGTGCCAGCAGTGTTGGTAGCGGGGGTCTTCAAGAGACCCAGTACTTC
size: NA; V: TRBV15; D: TRBD2; J: TRBJ2-7; CDR3: CATSTQREGNYEQYF; DNA: TGTGCCACCAGCACGCAGCGGGAGGGGAACTACGAGCAGTACTTC
size: few; V: TRBV9; D: NA; J: TRBJ1-1; CDR3: CASSADISEAFF; DNA: TGTGCCAGCAGCGCTGACATCTCTGAAGCTTTCTTT
size: few; V: TRBV7-2; D: TRBD1; J: TRBJ1-1; CDR3: CASSLEGTVREGFF; DNA: TGTGCCAGCAGCTTAGAGGGGACAGTTCGTGAAGGATTCTTT
size: NA; V: TRBV5-1; D: NA; J: TRBJ2-7; CDR3: CASSLEGNYEQYF; DNA: TGCGCCAGCAGCTTGGAGGGGAACTACGAGCAGTACTTC